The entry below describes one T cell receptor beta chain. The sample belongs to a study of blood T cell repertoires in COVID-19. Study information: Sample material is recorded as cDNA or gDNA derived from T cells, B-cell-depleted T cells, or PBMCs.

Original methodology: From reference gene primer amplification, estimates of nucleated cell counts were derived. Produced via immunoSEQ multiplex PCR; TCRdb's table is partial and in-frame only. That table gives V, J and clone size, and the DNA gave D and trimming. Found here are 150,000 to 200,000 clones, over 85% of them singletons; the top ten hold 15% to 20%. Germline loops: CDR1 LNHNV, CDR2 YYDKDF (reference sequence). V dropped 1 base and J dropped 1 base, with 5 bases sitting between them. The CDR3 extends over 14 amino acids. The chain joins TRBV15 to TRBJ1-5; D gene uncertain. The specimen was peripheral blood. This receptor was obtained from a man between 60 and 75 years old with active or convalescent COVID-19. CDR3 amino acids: CATSRASSNQPQHF. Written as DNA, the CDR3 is TGTGCCACCAGCAGAGCTAGCAGCAATCAGCCCCAGCATTTT.